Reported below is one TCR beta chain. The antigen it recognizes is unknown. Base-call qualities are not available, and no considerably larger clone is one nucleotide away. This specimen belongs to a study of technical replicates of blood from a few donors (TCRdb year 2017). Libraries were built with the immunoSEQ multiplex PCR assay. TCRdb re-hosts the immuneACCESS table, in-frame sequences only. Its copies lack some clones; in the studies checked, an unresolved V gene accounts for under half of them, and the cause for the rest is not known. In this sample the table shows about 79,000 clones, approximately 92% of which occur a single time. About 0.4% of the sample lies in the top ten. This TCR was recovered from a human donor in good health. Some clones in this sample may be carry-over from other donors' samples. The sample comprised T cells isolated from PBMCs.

The bases read TGTGCCAGCAGTCGGGACAGACAAGAGACCCAGTACTTC. It is translated as CASSRDRQETQYF. Here the chain combines TRBV6-1 and TRBJ2-5, and 7 junctional nucleotides match TRBD1. V lost 5 bases and J lost 2 bases, and the count of bases not matched to a germline gene is 2. CDR3 length: 13 amino acids, cysteine to phenylalanine. The read is trimmed to its CDR3 DNA, 39 bases read in frame from base 1. Looking up the germline V gene yields CDR1 MNHNS and CDR2 SASEGT.